One and the same sample provided the 30 T cell receptor beta chains below, sequenced in a study of T cells in Graves' hyperthyroidism and ophthalmopathy. Using RNA transcripts as the source, TCR beta CDR3 regions were amplified. Using the HTBI primer set, a first-round RT-PCR was run on the TCR CDR3. TCRdb called the multiplex PCR reads again in MiXCR, with one record for every CDR3 protein. The repertoire holds about 460,000 distinct CDR3 sequences, with less than 25% as singletons. Sequencing used blood. These TCRs come from a woman in her 70s with Graves' ophthalmopathy.

The chain couples TRBV30 to TRBJ1-1; D may be TRBD1 (5 bases). Germline V gene sequence: CDR1 GTSNPN, CDR2 SVGIG (reference sequence). The V end lost 0 bases, the J end lost 6 bases, and 11 bases lay between the germline ends. This CDR3 comprises 13 residues. The DNA for the CDR3 is TGTGCCTGGAGTGTACTCGGGGACCCTGAAGCTTTCTTT. Protein product: CAWSVLGDPEAFF.

This clonotype was observed a few times. V and J are TRBV4-3 and TRBJ1-4; 8 bases match TRBD1. V trimming: 4 bases; J trimming: 0 bases; junction bases outside the gene matches: 4. This CDR3 region has 16 residues. The V gene's germline CDR1 is LGHNA and CDR2 YSLEER. The CDR3 is CASSLGQVTTNEKLFF. CDR3 in DNA: TGCGCCAGCAGCCTGGGACAGGTGACAACTAATGAAAAACTGTTTTTT.

This clonotype has only a few counts. The V call is TRBV14, the J call TRBJ1-1; D gene unclear. CDR1 is SGHDN and CDR2 is FVKESK in the germline V gene. The CDR3 length is 12 residues. V dropped 4 bases and J dropped 9 bases, with 12 bases sitting between them. CDR3 sequence: CASSPSPRKAFF. CDR3 nucleotide sequence: TGTGCCAGCAGCCCCTCCCCCCGGAAAGCTTTCTTT. The whole variable domain, filled in from reference TRBV14 and TRBJ1-1, reads EAGVTQFPSHSVIEKGQTVTLRCDPISGHDNLYWYRRVMGKEIKFLLHFVKESKQDESGMPNNRFLAERTGGTYSTLKVQPAELEDSGVYFCASSPSPRKAFFGQGTRLTVV.

The rearrangement uses TRBV7-8 and TRBJ2-3, with 8 bases matching TRBD2. Germline lookup yields CDR1 SGHVS and CDR2 FQNEAQ. The V and J ends lost 3 bases and 2 bases, in that order; junction bases with no gene match: 10. This CDR3 contains 17 residues. The CDR3 sequence: CASSLPRGGPITDTQYF. CDR3 DNA sequence: TGTGCCAGCAGCTTGCCCCGGGGGGGCCCGATCACAGATACGCAGTATTTT.

This clonotype has a handful of counts. V is TRBV6-2 or TRBV6-3 and J is TRBJ1-3; D is perhaps TRBD1 (5 bases). Per the germline V gene, CDR1 is MNHEY and CDR2 is SVGEGT. Between the trimmed V and J ends, which lost 5 bases and 7 bases, there was a span of 15 bases. The CDR3 is 14 amino acids. CDR3 DNA: TGTGCCAGCAGTGACGGCGGGGGAGTCAACACCATATATTTT. Its translation: CASSDGGGVNTIYF.

The chain couples TRBV20-1 to TRBJ2-2; TRBD2 agrees at 11 bases. Germline V gene sequence: CDR1 DFQATT, CDR2 SNEGSKA (reference sequence). The length of the CDR3 is 18 residues. J was trimmed by 0 bases and V by 1 base; bases with no gene match: 7. CDR3 region: CSARGAGLAEANTGELFF. The CDR3 DNA reads as TGCAGTGCTAGAGGGGCGGGACTAGCGGAAGCGAACACCGGGGAGCTGTTTTTT.

This clonotype was seen only a few times. The chain is built from TRBV7-6 and TRBJ1-3; the D is unclear. Deletions cut 5 bases from V and 0 bases from J, with 11 bases between. Germline CDR1 and CDR2: SGHVS and FNYEAQ. The CDR3 covers 15 residues. In DNA, the CDR3 is TGTGCCAGCAGCGCCGGACGGAGCTCTGGAAACACCATATATTTT. Its translation is CASSAGRSSGNTIYF.

The sample holds many counts of this clonotype. The chain recombines TRBV7-2 with TRBJ1-1, with TRBD1 matching over 8 bases. The CDR3 contains 14 residues. The trim removed 4 bases at V and 4 bases at J, leaving 5 bases unmatched. CDR1 and CDR2 (germline): SGHTA, FQGNSA. The CDR3 region has the DNA TGTGCCAGCAGCTCACAGGGGGTGGGCACTGAAGCTTTCTTT. Its protein product is CASSSQGVGTEAFF.

CDR3 residues: CASRGSGEAFF. The CDR3 coding sequence is TGTGCCAGCAGGGGGTCCGGGGAAGCTTTCTTT. This chain links TRBV6-1 with TRBJ1-1; no clear D. Germline V lookup: CDR1 MNHNS, CDR2 SASEGT. Trimming took off 6 bases at V and 8 bases at J, with 10 bases between the two ends. CDR3 length: 11 amino acids.

The table lists this clonotype with many counts. This chain uses TRBV20-1 with TRBJ2-1; 12 nucleotides line up with TRBD2. V dropped 3 bases and J dropped 8; count of bases not matched to a gene: 8. The CDR3 contains 15 residues. Germline-derived CDR1 and CDR2 are DFQATT and SNEGSKA (reference sequence). DNA of the CDR3: TGCAGTGCTAGGCGACTAGCGGGAGACCGGTATGAGCAGTTCTTC. Protein sequence: CSARRLAGDRYEQFF.

This clonotype was observed a handful of times. The chain recombines TRBV2 with TRBJ1-5; weak D call: TRBD1 (5 bases). V was cut by 7 bases and J by 3 bases, with 13 bases left in between. The CDR3 has 14 residues. Per the germline V gene, CDR1 is SNHLY and CDR2 is FYNNEI. CDR3 sequence reads: CASTAQGNNQPQHF. CDR3 sequence (DNA): TGTGCCAGCACGGCCCAGGGTAACAATCAGCCCCAGCATTTT.

This clonotype came up many times. The chain has TRBV3-1 and TRBJ1-1, with no clear D. The CDR3 runs to 13 residues. Between the trimmed V and J ends, which lost 4 bases and 0 bases, there was a span of 6 bases. The germline CDR1 and CDR2 sequences are LGHDT and YNNKEL (reference sequence). The CDR3 DNA reads as TGTGCCAGCAGCCCCTCGGTGAACACTGAAGCTTTCTTT. It is translated as CASSPSVNTEAFF.

The chain uses TRBV11-2 and TRBJ1-5; D ambiguous. The CDR3 consists of 14 residues. CDR1 and CDR2 from the germline V gene are SGHAT and FQNNGV. Trimming took 4 bases from V and 6 from J, leaving 13 bases between them. The CDR3 bases are TGTGCCAGCAGCTGGGGATCAGGCTCTCAGCCCCAGCATTTT. Encoded protein: CASSWGSGSQPQHF.

This rearrangement joins TRBV6-5 to TRBJ2-7; 10 bases are shared with TRBD1. The V gene's germline CDR1 is MNHEY and CDR2 SVGAGI. This CDR3 has 18 residues. The V gene end was trimmed by 4 bases and the J gene end by 0 bases; junction bases not matched to a gene: 12. CDR3 coding DNA: TGTGCCAGCAGTTTGCCGAAGTCGGGACAGGGGTTCTCCTACGAGCAGTACTTC. It encodes CASSLPKSGQGFSYEQYF.

This clonotype appeared a few times. The V and J genes are TRBV27 and TRBJ2-3, with D unclear. Germline CDR1 reads MNHEY; CDR2 reads SMNVEV (reference sequence). Trimming stripped 2 bases from V and 4 bases from J, with 10 bases between. This CDR3 is built from 14 residues. CDR3 in DNA: TGTGCCAGCAGTTTAGGAAAAGGCGCAGATACGCAGTATTTT. Translating it yields CASSLGKGADTQYF.

The J gene is TRBJ2-7, the V gene TRBV25-1; D remains unclear. Trimming left V 4 bases short and J 0 bases short, with 10 bases between. Germline CDR1 is MGHDK and CDR2 is SYGVNS. The CDR3 totals 14 residues. In nucleotides, the CDR3 is TGTGCCAGCAGTGTCAGAGGAAGCTCCTACGAGCAGTACTTC. Translation gives CASSVRGSSYEQYF.

This clonotype was observed at least ten times. This chain connects TRBV28 to TRBJ2-4; TRBD1 might be the D (5 bases). The V end lost 5 bases, the J end lost 3 bases, and 14 bases lay between the germline ends. CDR1 is MDHEN, CDR2 SYDVKM, per germline. This CDR3 contains 15 residues. CDR3 in amino acids: CASSEQGFGKNIQYF. In DNA form, the CDR3 reads TGTGCCAGCAGTGAGCAGGGATTTGGCAAAAACATTCAGTACTTC.

In its sample, this clonotype was seen a few times. V usage is TRBV29-1 and J usage is TRBJ2-7; 7 nucleotides line up with TRBD1. J lost 2 bases, V lost 6 bases, and 10 bases had no gene match. Germline V gene sequence: CDR1 SQVTM, CDR2 ANQGSEA. This CDR3 comprises 14 residues. The CDR3 loop is CSVGLTGIPYEQYF. DNA for the CDR3: TGCAGCGTAGGTCTGACAGGGATCCCCTACGAGCAGTACTTC.

This chain uses TRBV12-3 or TRBV12-4 with TRBJ2-1, with D hard to call. The CDR3 is 11 amino acids. V lost 10 bases, J lost 4 bases, and 8 bases lay in between. The CDR3 DNA is TGTGCCACCACAGTTTACAATGAGCAGTTCTTC. This encodes CATTVYNEQFF.

This clonotype appeared a few times. Here the CDR3 reads CASSYGRGLAEAFF. In DNA form, the CDR3 reads TGTGCCAGCAGTTACGGCAGGGGGCTGGCTGAAGCTTTCTTT. The chain recombines TRBV6-1 with TRBJ1-1; 8 bases are shared with TRBD1. After removal of 5 bases from V and 6 bases from J, the junction contained 8 bases not matched to a gene. The CDR3 totals 14 residues. The V gene's germline CDR1 is MNHNS and CDR2 SASEGT.

The V call is TRBV4-3, the J call TRBJ2-1, with 11 bases that match TRBD2. CDR3 length: 17 residues. Germline CDR1 reads LGHNA; CDR2 reads YSLEER. The V segment lost 1 base and the J segment 7 bases; nucleotides outside the gene matches: 9. The CDR3 protein is CASSQGYSSGRYNEQFF. The CDR3 DNA follows: TGCGCCAGCAGCCAAGGATACTCTAGCGGGAGGTATAATGAGCAGTTCTTC.

This chain joins TRBV11-2 and TRBJ1-2, with D unclear. Germline assignment: CDR1 SGHAT and CDR2 FQNNGV. The CDR3 has 14 residues. Trimming left V 0 bases short and J 10 bases short, with 15 bases between. The CDR3 reads CASSLEAQFGTYTF. The CDR3 DNA is TGTGCCAGCAGCTTAGAGGCCCAGTTTGGAACCTACACCTTC.

The chain has TRBV28 and TRBJ2-7, with a weak D call TRBD1 (5 bases). From germline, CDR1 is MDHEN and CDR2 SYDVKM. The CDR3 has 15 residues. Between the trimmed V and J ends, which lost 6 bases and 6 bases, there was a span of 21 bases. CDR3 DNA sequence: TGTGCCAGCAGCCAAAGCTGGCAGGGTGTGGGCGAGCAGTACTTC. Residues: CASSQSWQGVGEQYF. The whole variable domain, filled in from reference TRBV28 and TRBJ2-7, reads DVKVTQSSRYLVKRTGEKVFLECVQDMDHENMFWYRQDPGLGLRLIYFSYDVKMKEKGDIPEGYSVSREKKERFSLILESASTNQTSMYLCASSQSWQGVGEQYFGPGTRLTVT.

This clonotype was picked up many times. This chain uses TRBV9 with TRBJ2-7; TRBD2 aligns across 13 bases. V shed 8 bases and J 6 bases; nucleotides not matched to a gene: 8. The CDR3 contains 14 residues. Germline lookup yields CDR1 SGDLS and CDR2 YYNGEE. CDR3 bases: TGTGCCAGTTCCCCAGGACTAGCGGGAGCCGAGCAGTACTTC. This encodes CASSPGLAGAEQYF.

This chain uses TRBV6-2 or TRBV6-3 with TRBJ2-2; 7 positions agree with TRBD1. The CDR3 has 15 amino acids. V trimming: 5 bases; J trimming: 7 bases; junction bases outside the gene matches: 10. Germline assignment: CDR1 MNHEY and CDR2 SVGEGT. CDR3 region: CASSAGDRAVGELFF. Written as DNA, the CDR3 is TGTGCCAGCAGTGCCGGTGACAGGGCCGTCGGGGAGCTGTTTTTT.

The chain joins TRBV19 to TRBJ1-5; a weak D match, TRBD1 (5 bases). Germline lookup yields CDR1 LNHDA and CDR2 SQIVND (reference sequence). V dropped 6 bases and J dropped 5 bases, with 11 bases sitting between them. The CDR3 is 13 amino acids. The CDR3 reads CASRGTEDQPQHF. The CDR3 nucleotides are TGTGCCAGTAGGGGGACGGAGGATCAGCCCCAGCATTTT.

This clonotype was picked up a small number of times. V usage is TRBV20-1 and J usage is TRBJ2-7, with D tentatively TRBD2 (6 bases). The CDR3 has 12 residues. Germline V gene data show CDR1 as DFQATT and CDR2 as SNEGSKA (reference sequence). V gave up 1 base and J gave up 2 bases, with 6 bases separating them. CDR3 amino acids: CSARGGTYEQYF. DNA of the CDR3: TGCAGTGCTAGAGGCGGGACCTACGAGCAGTACTTC.

The J gene is TRBJ1-5, the V gene TRBV6-2 or TRBV6-3; 10 bases map to TRBD1. This CDR3 comprises 16 residues. CDR1 is MNHEY and CDR2 is SVGEGT in the germline V gene. J lost 4 bases, V lost 6 bases, and 9 bases had no gene match. CDR3 residues: CASSSGQGVVNQPQHF. The CDR3 DNA reads TGTGCCAGCAGCTCCGGACAGGGGGTTGTTAATCAGCCCCAGCATTTT.

V and J are TRBV6-1 and TRBJ2-5; 7 nucleotides match TRBD1. With 5 bases clipped from V and 5 bases from J, the junction kept 8 bases outside the gene matches. There are 14 residues in the CDR3. In germline, CDR1 is MNHNS, CDR2 SASEGT. The DNA for the CDR3 is TGTGCCAGCAGTAGGGGGCTAGAAGGGGAGACCCAGTACTTC. This encodes CASSRGLEGETQYF.

This clonotype was seen only a few times. The J gene is TRBJ2-3, the V gene TRBV5-1; tentatively, D is TRBD2 (7 bases). Trimming took 6 bases from V and 4 from J, leaving 15 bases between them. In germline, CDR1 is SGHRS, CDR2 YFSETQ. The CDR3 length is 14 residues. CDR3 residues: CASTTGGPSDTQYF. CDR3 bases: TGCGCCAGCACTACCGGGGGGCCGTCAGATACGCAGTATTTT. Variable domain in full (rest from reference TRBV5-1 and TRBJ2-3): KAGVTQTPRYLIKTRGQQVTLSCSPISGHRSVSWYQQTPGQGLQFLFEYFSETQRNKGNFPGRFSGRQFSNSRSEMNVSTLELGDSALYLCASTTGGPSDTQYFGPGTRLTVL.